The 8 T cell receptor beta chains in this list originate from one sample, sequenced in a study of cytomegalovirus exposure and HLA in healthy donors. Researchers ran the PCR with 60 Vbeta and 13 Jbeta primers. Only in-frame clones appear in the TCRdb table, and some are missing; sequencing was by immunoSEQ multiplex PCR. The table lists some 180,000 clones, roughly 70% of them singletons, with just under 3% in the top ten. Material: PBMCs. The receptor set was obtained from a male donor in good health and CMV-seronegative.

The chain is built from TRBV6-1 and TRBJ1-5; D possibly corresponds to TRBD1 (6 bases). The CDR3 contains 15 residues. The germline V and J ends were trimmed by 3 bases and 0 bases, with 9 bases remaining between them. CDR1 is MNHNS and CDR2 is SASEGT in the germline V gene. CDR3 sequence: CASSEGANSNQPQHF. The DNA for the CDR3 is TGTGCCAGCAGTGAGGGGGCTAATAGCAATCAGCCCCAGCATTTT.

The V and J genes are TRBV6-1 and TRBJ2-1, with D tentatively TRBD1 (5 bases). Germline CDR1 reads MNHNS; CDR2 reads SASEGT. The ends were cut back, 8 bases at V and 0 bases at J, with 11 bases in the middle. The CDR3 is 14 amino acids. The CDR3, as DNA: TGTGCCAGCTCTGACAGAAGCTCCTACAATGAGCAGTTCTTC. Encoded protein: CASSDRSSYNEQFF.

CDR3 loop: CASSLTTRTGGKFF. The CDR3 DNA follows: TGTGCCAGCAGCTTAACGACCCGAACGGGGGGCAAGTTCTTC. The chain couples TRBV7-3 to TRBJ2-1; TRBD2 is a possible D gene (7 bases). The CDR3 runs 14 residues. Deletions cut 0 bases from V and 14 bases from J, with 17 bases between. Per the germline V gene, CDR1 is SGHTA and CDR2 is FQGTGA.

The rearrangement links TRBV6-1 to TRBJ2-7, with 8 positions matching TRBD2. Per the germline V gene, CDR1 is MNHNS and CDR2 is SASEGT. The CDR3 spans 16 residues. The V and J ends lost 4 bases and 2 bases, in that order; junction bases with no gene match: 10. The CDR3 DNA follows: TGTGCCAGCAGTGCAACAGAAGCGGGAGCAACCTACGAGCAGTACTTC. Residues: CASSATEAGATYEQYF.

This clone was observed a handful of times. Different DNA sequences within this sample yield the same CDR3. V is TRBV28 and J is TRBJ1-2; possible D gene TRBD1, 5 bases. The ends were cut back, 8 bases at V and 4 bases at J, with 11 bases in the middle. The germline CDR1 and CDR2 sequences are MDHEN and SYDVKM. CDR3 length equals 12 residues. The CDR3: CASSRQLYGYTF. The CDR3 DNA reads TGTGCCAGCTCTAGACAGCTCTATGGCTACACCTTC.

V gene TRBV5-1 combines with J gene TRBJ2-5; the match to TRBD1 covers 11 bases. With V trimmed by 4 bases and J by 4 bases, 3 bases remained unmatched. Germline V gene lookup returns CDR1 SGHRS and CDR2 YFSETQ. The length of the CDR3 is 14 residues. The CDR3 DNA is TGCGCCAGCAGCACAGGACAGGGGGCAGAGACCCAGTACTTC. Its translation: CASSTGQGAETQYF. The full variable domain, rest sourced from reference TRBV5-1 and TRBJ2-5, is KAGVTQTPRYLIKTRGQQVTLSCSPISGHRSVSWYQQTPGQGLQFLFEYFSETQRNKGNFPGRFSGRQFSNSRSEMNVSTLELGDSALYLCASSTGQGAETQYFGPGTRLLVL.

CDR3 in amino acids: CASSQEHAHRPLSSYNSPLHF. The CDR3 DNA is TGCGCCAGCAGCCAGGAGCACGCGCACAGGCCCCTGAGCTCCTATAATTCACCCCTCCACTTT. V is TRBV4-1 and J is TRBJ1-6, with a possible D match to TRBD1 (5 bases). This CDR3 contains 21 residues. CDR1 MGHRA and CDR2 YSYEKL come from the germline V gene. Trimming took off 3 bases at V and 0 bases at J, with 24 bases between the two ends.

The chain combines TRBV9 with TRBJ2-1; 10 nucleotides align to TRBD2. The germline V gene has CDR1 SGDLS and CDR2 YYNGEE. CDR3 size: 15 residues. With 3 bases clipped from V and 4 bases from J, the junction kept 4 bases outside the gene matches. The CDR3 is CASSAGTSAYNEQFF. In nucleotides, the CDR3 is TGTGCCAGCAGCGCCGGGACTAGCGCTTACAATGAGCAGTTCTTC. Using reference TRBV9 and TRBJ2-1 for the parts outside the CDR3, the full variable domain is DSGVTQTPKHLITATGQRVTLRCSPRSGDLSVYWYQQSLDQGLQFLIQYYNGEERAKGNILERFSAQQFPDLHSELNLSSLELGDSALYFCASSAGTSAYNEQFFGPGTRLTVL.